This T cell receptor beta chain is drawn from a study of T cells after yellow fever vaccination. The study, taken as a whole, reports: Sorted repertoires could include abundant contaminating clonotypes from bulk cells. Subsequent booster samples again held most clones from primary vaccination (under 98% CD4, 85% to 90% CD8).

On this clonotype itself: Its specificity is unknown.

CDR1 is SGHTA, CDR2 FQGNSA, per germline. CDR3 length equals 14 residues. Trimming took 5 bases from V and 8 from J, leaving 16 bases between them. It was through 5'RACE template switching that TCR cDNA was made, with a universal primer site and UMIs added. TCRdb fed the 5' RACE reads into MiXCR, producing one record per CDR3 protein. Among under 500,000 distinct CDR3 sequences, about 17% were seen once, and the ten largest hold 18%. The sample consisted of PBMCs, taken before the yellow fever booster vaccination. J is TRBJ2-1 and V is TRBV7-2; a possible D gene is TRBD1 (6 bases). The origin of this receptor is a man between 18 and 35 years old who received the YFV17D yellow fever vaccine. The CDR3 reads CASSTTQGRDEQFF. The CDR3 DNA is TGTGCCAGCAGCACCACACAGGGACGGGATGAGCAGTTCTTC.